The entry that follows covers one TCR beta chain sequence. Germline CDR1 is MNHEY and CDR2 is SMNVEV (reference sequence). Trimming took 6 bases from V and 5 from J; bases not matched to a gene: 5. The CDR3 spans 13 residues. This entry comes from a study of blood T cell repertoires in COVID-19. Followed longitudinally, the Seattle patients had been enrolled during active infection. Only in-frame clones appear in the TCRdb table, and some are missing; sequencing was by immunoSEQ multiplex PCR. The profile shows 150,000 to 200,000 clones, roughly 80% of them singletons. The sample was peripheral blood. This chain connects TRBV27 to TRBJ2-5; 8 bases agree with TRBD1. The receptor's source is a woman aged 70-85 years with COVID-19, enrolled during active disease. The CDR3 protein is CASRTTGGETQYF. The CDR3 DNA reads as TGTGCCAGCAGGACTACAGGGGGTGAGACCCAGTACTTC.